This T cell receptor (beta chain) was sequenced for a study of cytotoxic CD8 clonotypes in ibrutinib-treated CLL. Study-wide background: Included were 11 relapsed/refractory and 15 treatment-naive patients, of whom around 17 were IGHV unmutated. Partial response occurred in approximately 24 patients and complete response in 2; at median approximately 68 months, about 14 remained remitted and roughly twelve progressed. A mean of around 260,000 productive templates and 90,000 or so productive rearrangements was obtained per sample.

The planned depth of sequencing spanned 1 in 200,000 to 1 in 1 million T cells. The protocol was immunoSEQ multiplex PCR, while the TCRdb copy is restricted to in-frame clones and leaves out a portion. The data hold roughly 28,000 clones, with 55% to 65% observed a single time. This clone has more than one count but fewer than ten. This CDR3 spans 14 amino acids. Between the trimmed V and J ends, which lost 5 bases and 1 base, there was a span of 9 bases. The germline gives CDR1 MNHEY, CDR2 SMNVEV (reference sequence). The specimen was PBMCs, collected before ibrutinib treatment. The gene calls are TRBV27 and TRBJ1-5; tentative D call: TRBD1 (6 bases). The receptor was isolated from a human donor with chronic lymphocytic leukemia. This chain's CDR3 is CASSRGLSNQPQHF. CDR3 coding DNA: TGTGCCAGCAGTAGGGGGTTGAGCAATCAGCCCCAGCATTTT.